This T cell receptor beta chain was sequenced in a study of T cell responses to AZD1222 COVID-19 vaccine. Clones were read by immunoSEQ multiplex PCR, and TCRdb kept only the in-frame ones, dropping some. There are about 140,000 clones in the sample; 85% to 90% occur only once, and approximately 3.5% lies in the top ten. The germline V gene has CDR1 KGHDR and CDR2 SFDVKD. Trimming at V came to 4 bases and at J to 7 bases, leaving 1 base not matched to a gene. The CDR3 runs 13 residues. The source is an adult in good health. The chain joins TRBV24-1 to TRBJ2-1, with 9 bases aligning to TRBD1. The specimen was peripheral blood, collected on day 0 of AZD1222 vaccination. CDR3 sequence (DNA): TGTGCCACCAGTGAACAGGGGGCAAATGAGCAGTTCTTC. Encoded protein: CATSEQGANEQFF.